This TCR beta chain was found in a study of response to subunit inactivated influenza vaccine. Whole-study findings and limits: T cells newly recruited by each seasonal influenza vaccination are few, the authors suggested.

TCRdb reanalysed the RT-PCR reads using MiXCR and keeps one entry per CDR3 protein. The table has more than 250,000 distinct CDR3 sequences, roughly 22% seen once. This CDR3 is 14 amino acids long. Germline V gives CDR1 SGHRS, CDR2 YFSETQ. V was trimmed by 4 bases and J by 3 bases, leaving 10 bases between them. This clonotype was detected only a few times. Its antigen is still unknown. Material: PBMCs from blood, obtained 21 months after vaccination. This chain uses TRBV5-1 with TRBJ1-4, with D perhaps matching TRBD1 (6 bases). This TCR derives from a man between 50 and 70 years old who received an inactivated influenza vaccine. The CDR3 region is CASSGGQPNEKLFF. In DNA, the CDR3 is TGCGCCAGCAGCGGAGGACAGCCTAATGAAAAACTGTTTTTT.